The 21 T cell receptor beta chains below were found in one sample sequenced in a study of PD-1 blockade in classical Hodgkin lymphoma (dated by TCRdb to the early 2020s). Library preparation employed the immunoSEQ multiplex PCR assay. TCRdb's version of the immuneACCESS table is confined to in-frame rearrangements and falls short of the full clone set. An unresolved V gene accounts for under half of the shortfall where checked; the remainder is of unknown origin. The table for this sample lists about 66,000 clones; about 64% of them were counted only once. Over 7.5% of the sample is held by the ten biggest clonotypes. This specimen's time point label, interpreted: cycle 2 day 1 (C2D1) of nivolumab. All trial patients had relapsed after autologous stem cell transplantation, with cohorts A, B and C differing in prior brentuximab vedotin exposure. The source was peripheral blood mononuclear cells (PBMCs), collected before the second cycle of nivolumab. The receptors here all came from a human donor with classical Hodgkin lymphoma.

J is TRBJ2-3 and V is TRBV6-1; 16 bases match TRBD2. The CDR3 loop spans 20 amino acids. The ends lost 3 bases at V and 6 bases at J; junction bases unmatched: 15. Per the germline V gene, CDR1 is MNHNS and CDR2 is SASEGT. Here the CDR3 reads CASSETGTSGRGSSRDTQYF. CDR3 DNA sequence: TGTGCCAGCAGTGAGACCGGGACTAGCGGGAGGGGGTCCTCGCGGGATACGCAGTATTTT.

This clone was detected only a few times. The sample carries other DNA sequences with the same CDR3. The chain employs TRBV5-6 and TRBJ1-2; D is unresolved. Germline CDR1 SGHDT, CDR2 YYEEEE. V was trimmed by 2 bases and J by 5 bases, leaving 7 bases between them. This CDR3 is 12 amino acids long. The CDR3 loop reads CASSLRGYGYTF. The CDR3 region has the DNA TGTGCCAGCAGCTTACGGGGATATGGCTACACCTTC.

This chain links TRBV25-1 with TRBJ2-1, with D perhaps TRBD1 (6 bases). CDR3 size: 13 residues. Germline V gives CDR1 MGHDK, CDR2 SYGVNS. The germline V and J ends were trimmed by 4 bases and 8 bases, with 12 bases remaining between them. CDR3 sequence reads: CASSALGGYEQFF. The CDR3 region has the DNA TGTGCCAGCAGTGCCTTAGGGGGTTATGAGCAGTTCTTC.

CDR3 nucleotide sequence: TGTGCCAGCAGCTTGGGACAGGGTGAAGGGTACGAGCAGTACTTC. This encodes CASSLGQGEGYEQYF. This chain uses TRBV7-9 with TRBJ2-7; 9 bases match TRBD1. This CDR3 comprises 15 residues. Germline CDR1 reads SEHNR; CDR2 reads FQNEAQ (reference sequence). Trimming removed 3 bases from V and 4 bases from J; junction bases left unmatched: 7. The whole variable domain, remainder taken from reference TRBV7-9 and TRBJ2-7, is DTGVSQNPRHKITKRGQNVTFRCDPISEHNRLYWYRQTLGQGPEFLTYFQNEAQLEKSRLLSDRFSAERPKGSFSTLEIQRTEQGDSAMYLCASSLGQGEGYEQYFGPGTRLTVT.

This chain uses TRBV5-1 with TRBJ1-1, with D hard to call. The CDR3 is made up of 14 amino acids. V lost 8 bases to trimming and J lost 0 bases, with 14 bases between them. The germline V gene encodes CDR1 SGHRS and CDR2 YFSETQ. In nucleotides, the CDR3 is TGCGCCAGTCGACCTGCCCCTATGAACACTGAAGCTTTCTTT. This translates into CASRPAPMNTEAFF.

V usage is TRBV5-1 and J usage is TRBJ2-7, with D perhaps matching TRBD2 (6 bases). V lost 4 bases to trimming and J lost 5 bases, with 13 bases between them. The CDR3 contains 13 residues. Germline loops: CDR1 SGHRS, CDR2 YFSETQ. The CDR3 is CASSLGTSNEQYF. DNA for the CDR3: TGCGCCAGCAGCCTCGGGACTTCCAACGAGCAGTACTTC. Looking up the rest from reference TRBV5-1 and TRBJ2-7 gives the full variable domain: KAGVTQTPRYLIKTRGQQVTLSCSPISGHRSVSWYQQTPGQGLQFLFEYFSETQRNKGNFPGRFSGRQFSNSRSEMNVSTLELGDSALYLCASSLGTSNEQYFGPGTRLTVT.

The rearrangement joins TRBV6-5 to TRBJ1-5, with TRBD1 matching over 8 bases. This CDR3 is 15 amino acids long. Germline V gene lookup returns CDR1 MNHEY and CDR2 SVGAGI. V lost 4 bases, J lost 3 bases, and 5 bases stayed unmatched. The CDR3 DNA reads as TGTGCCAGCAGTTGGGACAGGTCCCCCAATCAGCCCCAGCATTTT. This sequence encodes CASSWDRSPNQPQHF.

The chain links TRBV5-1 to TRBJ1-1; a possible D gene is TRBD1 (6 bases). Germline V gene lookup returns CDR1 SGHRS and CDR2 YFSETQ. CDR3 length equals 16 residues. V was trimmed by 0 bases and J by 0 bases, leaving 12 bases between them. This chain's CDR3 is CASSLVGARMNTEAFF. CDR3 coding DNA: TGCGCCAGCAGCTTGGTGGGGGCGCGGATGAACACTGAAGCTTTCTTT.

The CDR3 DNA reads TGTGCCAGCAGCTTAGACGGGGGGGGTTTGAATGGCTACACCTTC. Encoded protein: CASSLDGGGLNGYTF. The V call is TRBV7-6, the J call TRBJ1-2; tentative D call: TRBD1 (5 bases). The CDR3 length is 15 residues. V was pared by 1 base and J by 6 bases, with 15 bases between. Germline CDR1 SGHVS, CDR2 FNYEAQ. Full variable domain (missing parts from reference TRBV7-6 and TRBJ1-2): GAGVSQSPRYKVTKRGQDVALRCDPISGHVSLYWYRQALGQGPEFLTYFNYEAQQDKSGLPNDRFSAERPEGSISTLTIQRTEQRDSAMYRCASSLDGGGLNGYTFGSGTRLTVV.

The J gene is TRBJ1-1, the V gene TRBV4-2; no clear D. The V and J ends lost 4 bases and 1 base respectively, with 13 bases between them. Germline values: CDR1 LGHNA, CDR2 YNFKEQ. The CDR3 sequence is 15 residues long. CDR3 nucleotides: TGTGCCAGCAGCCGGGGTCCGGGCCAGAACACTGAAGCTTTCTTT. Protein product: CASSRGPGQNTEAFF.

This clone has just a few counts. V usage is TRBV30 and J usage is TRBJ2-7; TRBD1 matches 8 bases. This CDR3 comprises 14 residues. Trimming removed 3 bases from V and 2 bases from J; junction bases left unmatched: 6. Per the germline V gene, CDR1 is GTSNPN and CDR2 is SVGIG (reference sequence). The DNA for the CDR3 is TGTGCCTGGAGGGACAGGGCTCGGGCCTACGAGCAGTACTTC. It encodes CAWRDRARAYEQYF.

This chain joins TRBV5-1 and TRBJ2-5; weak D call: TRBD1 (5 bases). The CDR3 is 14 amino acids. V lost 1 base, J lost 3 bases, and 10 bases lay in between. Germline V gene lookup returns CDR1 SGHRS and CDR2 YFSETQ. This CDR3 reads CASSLMPDKETQYF. CDR3 coding DNA: TGCGCCAGCAGCTTGATGCCGGACAAAGAGACCCAGTACTTC.

The chain carries TRBV27 and TRBJ2-1; 8 bases line up with TRBD2. CDR3 length: 15 residues. V shed 5 bases, J shed 7 bases, and the junction held 10 bases outside the gene matches. The germline CDR1 and CDR2 sequences are MNHEY and SMNVEV (reference sequence). The CDR3 protein is CASSPLGGRRNEQFF. The DNA of the CDR3 is TGTGCCAGCAGTCCCCTGGGCGGGAGGAGAAATGAGCAGTTCTTC.

This clone was found a few times. The chain employs TRBV15 and TRBJ2-7, with D unresolved. This CDR3 is 13 amino acids long. Germline loops: CDR1 LNHNV, CDR2 YYDKDF (reference sequence). The V end was cut by 3 bases, the J end by 5 bases, with 11 bases between. The CDR3 here is CATSRDRSNEQYF. CDR3 sequence (DNA): TGTGCCACCAGCAGGGACCGAAGTAACGAGCAGTACTTC. The full variable domain, rest sourced from reference TRBV15 and TRBJ2-7, is DAMVIQNPRYQVTQFGKPVTLSCSQTLNHNVMYWYQQKSSQAPKLLFHYYDKDFNNEADTPDNFQSRRPNTSFCFLDIRSPGLGDTAMYLCATSRDRSNEQYFGPGTRLTVT.

The genes are TRBV15 and TRBJ2-5, with D hard to call. Trimming took off 3 bases at V and 1 base at J, with 6 bases between the two ends. Per the germline V gene, CDR1 is LNHNV and CDR2 is YYDKDF (reference sequence). This CDR3 contains 13 residues. The CDR3: CATSRDPQETQYF. DNA of the CDR3: TGTGCCACCAGCAGGGACCCCCAAGAGACCCAGTACTTC. The full variable domain, completed using reference TRBV15 and TRBJ2-5, is DAMVIQNPRYQVTQFGKPVTLSCSQTLNHNVMYWYQQKSSQAPKLLFHYYDKDFNNEADTPDNFQSRRPNTSFCFLDIRSPGLGDTAMYLCATSRDPQETQYFGPGTRLLVL.

This chain connects TRBV19 to TRBJ1-6; 7 nucleotides line up with TRBD1. V lost 5 bases and J lost 7; bases outside the gene matches: 8. This CDR3 contains 15 residues. CDR1 is LNHDA, CDR2 SQIVND, per germline (reference sequence). CDR3 sequence reads: CASSARTGANSPLHF. In nucleotides, the CDR3 is TGTGCCAGTAGTGCCAGGACAGGTGCGAATTCACCCCTCCACTTT.

The chain uses TRBV5-1 and TRBJ2-3, with D possibly matching TRBD2 (5 bases). Trimming took off 3 bases at V and 5 bases at J, with 7 bases between the two ends. Per germline, CDR1 SGHRS and CDR2 YFSETQ. This CDR3 is built from 12 residues. The CDR3 spells CASSSGKDTQYF. The CDR3 region has the DNA TGCGCCAGCAGCTCCGGGAAAGATACGCAGTATTTT.

This clone came up a few times. This sequence joins TRBV5-1 and TRBJ1-2, with 8 nucleotides matching TRBD1. V lost 0 bases to trimming and J lost 8 bases; unmatched junction nucleotides: 9. The CDR3 is 15 residues long. Germline-derived CDR1 and CDR2 are SGHRS and YFSETQ. CDR3 region: CASSLDPFRGRGYTF. CDR3 nucleotides: TGCGCCAGCAGCTTGGATCCCTTCAGGGGGCGAGGCTACACCTTC. The whole variable domain, remainder taken from reference TRBV5-1 and TRBJ1-2, is KAGVTQTPRYLIKTRGQQVTLSCSPISGHRSVSWYQQTPGQGLQFLFEYFSETQRNKGNFPGRFSGRQFSNSRSEMNVSTLELGDSALYLCASSLDPFRGRGYTFGSGTRLTVV.

The rearrangement joins TRBV7-6 to TRBJ1-2; D unresolved. The germline gives CDR1 SGHVS, CDR2 FNYEAQ. Trimming stripped 2 bases from V and 6 bases from J, with 4 bases between. This CDR3 has 11 amino acids. The CDR3 sequence is CASSLLNGYTF. The CDR3 DNA reads as TGTGCCAGCAGCTTACTAAATGGCTACACCTTC.

V usage is TRBV7-9 and J usage is TRBJ2-7, with no clear D. CDR3 size: 12 residues. Trimming cost V 1 base and J 7 bases, with 8 bases left between them. Germline V gene sequence: CDR1 SEHNR, CDR2 FQNEAQ (reference sequence). The CDR3 region is CASSLELGEQYF. The CDR3 coding sequence is TGTGCCAGCAGCTTAGAATTGGGGGAGCAGTACTTC.

The chain employs TRBV11-1 and TRBJ1-2; D unclear. The germline V gene encodes CDR1 SGHAT and CDR2 FQDESV (reference sequence). V was cut by 7 bases and J by 8 bases, with 23 bases left in between. The CDR3 extends over 15 amino acids. CDR3 protein: CASTRKTGLIWGYTF. Written as DNA, the CDR3 is TGTGCCAGCACCCGAAAAACCGGGCTCATCTGGGGCTACACCTTC.